These 7 T cell receptor beta chains share one sample of origin, sequenced in a study of T-cell reconstitution after alpha-beta-depleted transplantation in children (dated by TCRdb to 2015 to 2016). The library was made by PCR. Sequencing relied on an Illumina HiSeq 2500. Molecular barcoding was employed in the preparation of TCR libraries, with unique molecular identifiers being used to normalize TCRbeta repertoire quantification. TCRdb handled the public reads itself, with Q25 trimming in fastp and clone calling in MiXCR, and kept productive beta chains. A single entry per CDR3 protein holds the most common genes and DNA from its merged rows. A total of some 70,000 distinct CDR3 sequences appear in this sample, roughly 6.6% of them only once. The leading ten clones occupy 2.5% of the sample. The material sequenced was PBMCs from the stem cell graft donor, taken from the stem cell graft. These TCRs come from a human donor who donated a stem cell graft to a child with acute lymphoblastic leukemia.

In this sample, this clonotype turned up a few times. This chain connects TRBV28 to TRBJ2-1, with 9 bases aligning to TRBD1. The CDR3 runs 15 residues. Germline CDR1 reads MDHEN; CDR2 reads SYDVKM. V was clipped by 7 bases and J by 7 bases; unmatched bases: 11. The DNA for the CDR3 is TGTGCCAGCACGATACAGGGGGCGGGGTGGAATGAGCAGTTCTTC. The encoded protein is CASTIQGAGWNEQFF. The full variable domain, rest sourced from reference TRBV28 and TRBJ2-1, is DVKVTQSSRYLVKRTGEKVFLECVQDMDHENMFWYRQDPGLGLRLIYFSYDVKMKEKGDIPEGYSVSREKKERFSLILESASTNQTSMYLCASTIQGAGWNEQFFGPGTRLTVL.

There are many counts of this clonotype. This chain links TRBV5-1 with TRBJ2-5; 7 bases are a match to TRBD1. CDR3 size: 15 residues. With 1 base clipped from V and 9 bases from J, the junction kept 12 bases outside the gene matches. Germline values: CDR1 SGHRS, CDR2 YFSETQ. CDR3 DNA sequence: TGCGCCAGCAGCTTGTTCGAGACAGGGCCGCGGGCCCAGTACTTC. It specifies CASSLFETGPRAQYF. The full variable domain, its missing parts supplied by reference TRBV5-1 and TRBJ2-5, is KAGVTQTPRYLIKTRGQQVTLSCSPISGHRSVSWYQQTPGQGLQFLFEYFSETQRNKGNFPGRFSGRQFSNSRSEMNVSTLELGDSALYLCASSLFETGPRAQYFGPGTRLLVL.

This clonotype was recorded at least ten times. This chain connects TRBV6-5 to TRBJ1-3; D uncertain. The CDR3 contains 15 residues. From germline, CDR1 is MNHEY and CDR2 SVGAGI. With 0 bases removed from V and 1 base from J, the gap between germline ends came to 7 bases. The CDR3 region is CASSYSILSGNTIYF. CDR3 in DNA: TGTGCCAGCAGTTACTCGATATTGTCTGGAAACACCATATATTTT.

Ten or more counts support this clonotype. The chain combines TRBV20-1 with TRBJ1-5, with D maybe TRBD1 (5 bases). The germline gives CDR1 DFQATT, CDR2 SNEGSKA (reference sequence). V dropped 1 base and J dropped 2 bases, with 9 bases sitting between them. This CDR3 spans 14 amino acids. For the CDR3, the DNA is TGCAGTGCTAGAGGGGGGGATCGCAATCAGCCCCAGCATTTT. Its translation is CSARGGDRNQPQHF.

CDR3 region: CASSLQTGLHSPLHF. CDR3 nucleotide sequence: TGTGCCAGCAGCTTACAGACCGGCCTCCATTCACCCCTCCACTTT. The chain is built from TRBV7-9 and TRBJ1-6, with unresolved D. CDR1 and CDR2 (germline): SEHNR, FQNEAQ (reference sequence). The CDR3 is 15 amino acids. The V gene lost 2 bases and the J gene lost 8 bases, with 13 bases spanning the gap.

This clonotype has a count of ten or more. V and J are TRBV6-1 and TRBJ2-7; 7 positions agree with TRBD2. The J segment lost 3 bases and the V segment lost 0 bases, leaving 5 bases of the junction unmatched. The germline gives CDR1 MNHNS, CDR2 SASEGT. The CDR3 runs to 15 residues. The CDR3 region is CASSEAPAGVYEQYF. CDR3 DNA sequence: TGTGCCAGCAGTGAAGCGCCCGCGGGAGTCTACGAGCAGTACTTC.

Ten or more counts support this clonotype. The rearrangement links TRBV12-3 or TRBV12-4 to TRBJ1-5, with TRBD1 matching 11 bases. This CDR3 spans 15 amino acids. V shed 6 bases and J 6 bases; nucleotides not matched to a gene: 7. As DNA, the CDR3 is TGTGCCAGCAGGCCGGGACAGGGGGAGGGTCAGCCCCAGCATTTT. It specifies CASRPGQGEGQPQHF.